A selection of T cell receptor beta chains follows, all from one sample in a study of blood T cell repertoires in COVID-19. Profiling relied on immunoSEQ multiplex PCR, and the TCRdb table lists in-frame clones only, not all of them. The sample includes 250,000 or so clones, about 80% of them seen just once. The sample comprised peripheral blood. The receptor source for this set is a woman over 75 with acute or convalescent COVID-19. Each CDR3 is given with its conserved first and last residue.

j_call cdr3_length v_call cdr3_aa
TRBJ2-6 17 TRBV9 CASSSLAESSGANVLTF
TRBJ2-2 14 TRBV3-1/TRBV3-2 CASSAQGAGGELFF
TRBJ1-1 14 TRBV28 CASSLGGMHTEAFF
TRBJ1-6 17 TRBV4-2 CASSQDGGAGRNSPLHF
TRBJ2-3 16 TRBV7-2 CASSLGLAGGTDTQYF
TRBJ2-7 13 TRBV19 CASSSISGYEQYF
TRBJ2-1 15 TRBV2 CASRGLAGRYNEQFF
TRBJ1-2 16 TRBV15 CATSSAYEQGVYGYTF
TRBJ1-6 15 TRBV5-1 CASSYEGQGGSPLHF
TRBJ2-1 15 TRBV6-5 CASRSRLAGVSEQFF
TRBJ2-1 15 TRBV11-3 CASSQTSGGPNEQFF
TRBJ2-3 12 TRBV2 CASRVSTDTQYF
TRBJ1-6 15 TRBV2 CASSGDRAGNSPLHF
TRBJ1-4 15 TRBV6-5 CASSYAGTTNEKLFF
TRBJ1-3 14 TRBV2 CASSVAAQGNTIYF
TRBJ2-1 15 TRBV5-1 CASSLGTLAYNEQFF
TRBJ2-1 15 TRBV7-2 CASSLVRGAGNEQFF
TRBJ1-4 13 TRBV5-1 CASRQGTNEKLFF
TRBJ1-2 14 TRBV5-1 CASSRSAGGNGYTF
TRBJ1-1 13 TRBV7-9 CASSPPGVPEAFF
TRBJ2-6 14 TRBV6-5 CASSNREGANVLTF
TRBJ1-4 16 TRBV27 CASSARQGGGYEKLFF
TRBJ1-4 14 TRBV5-1 CASSSQGPYEKLFF
TRBJ2-7 16 TRBV3-1/TRBV3-2 CASSLFAGGSSYEQYF
TRBJ1-5 16 TRBV28 CASSIGNSLSGQPQHF
TRBJ2-2 15 TRBV7-9 CASSLGAGNTGELFF
TRBJ2-7 12 TRBV28 CASSTTSYEQYF
TRBJ1-1 13 TRBV4-3 CASSQLNRGSAFF
TRBJ2-2 16 TRBV5-1 CASSLVEQGRIGELFF
TRBJ2-5 16 TRBV3-1/TRBV3-2 CASSHHGGALKETQYF
TRBJ1-6 14 TRBV11-2 CASSLGQGHSPLHF
TRBJ2-5 16 TRBV24-1 CATSDRTSGRGETQYF
TRBJ2-1 14 TRBV7-2 CASSLSADNNEQFF
TRBJ2-7 13 TRBV5-4 CASSSTFSYEQYF
TRBJ2-5 14 TRBV6-2/TRBV6-3 CASSSTGRAETQYF
TRBJ2-5 14 TRBV21-1 CASSKKGAGETQYF
TRBJ1-1 17 TRBV6-1 CASSEGKTGWMNTEAFF
TRBJ2-2 17 TRBV7-3 CASSLMGSRLATGELFF
TRBJ2-3 14 TRBV5-1 CASSLDRSTDTQYF
TRBJ1-6 14 TRBV30 CAWSAWTGESPLHF
TRBJ1-2 15 TRBV11-2 CASSISGQISNGYTF
TRBJ1-2 15 TRBV6-5 CASSNPGQGNYGYTF
TRBJ1-1 15 TRBV3-1/TRBV3-2 CASSPARGLNTEAFF
TRBJ2-7 15 TRBV4-1 CASSQDLAAGYEQYF
TRBJ1-2 13 TRBV15 CATTRDRNYGYTF
TRBJ1-6 14 TRBV6-1 CASSERGRNSPLHF
TRBJ2-5 17 TRBV6-1 CASSVAGELVWRETQYF
TRBJ2-7 16 TRBV14 CASSSGLAGRFYEQYF
TRBJ2-7 13 TRBV7-2 CASSSTGPYEQYF
TRBJ1-5 14 TRBV2 CASRGTGGVQPQHF
TRBJ2-3 15 TRBV3-1/TRBV3-2 CASSQDGTRRGTQYF
TRBJ2-1 15 TRBV15 CATSIRGTGGNEQFF
TRBJ1-6 13 TRBV7-9 CASSLTEGSPLHF
TRBJ2-5 13 TRBV9 CASSVASEETQYF
TRBJ2-3 14 TRBV19 CASSIASGRDTQYF
TRBJ2-1 15 TRBV18 CASSPLASGVDEQFF
TRBJ2-5 16 TRBV7-9 CASSPTRQGVMETQYF
TRBJ1-5 12 TRBV6-2/TRBV6-3 CASSTSFKPQHF
TRBJ2-1 15 TRBV7-3 CASSQGLTRWNEQFF